A selection of T cell receptor beta chains follows, all from one sample in a study of CD8+ T cells in alopecia areata. Here immunoSEQ multiplex PCR was the method, and the copy in TCRdb shows in-frame clones only, minus some. The sample records 150,000 to 200,000 clones, approximately 65% being singletons. The material sequenced was CD4+ T cells sorted from blood, taken at week 4, from a patient treated with tofacitinib. The source of these receptors is a human donor with alopecia areata. Both conserved end residues are part of each CDR3. Fields, in order: J gene, clone size, D gene, V gene, CDR3 DNA, CDR3 protein. D genes are given only for firm matches. Only some rows state a clone size, as once, few, many or a class for expanded clones.

>TRBJ2-7|.|TRBD1|TRBV30
TGTGCCTGGACAGGGACAGGGGTGAGGGAGCAGTACTTC
CAWTGTGVREQYF
>TRBJ1-2|.|.|TRBV11-2
TGTGCCAGCAGCTTAGCTGGCAGGAACTATGGCTACACCTTC
CASSLAGRNYGYTF
>TRBJ1-6|.|.|TRBV2
TGTGCCAGCAGTGAATTGGGGGGTTCACCCCTCCACTTT
CASSELGGSPLHF
>TRBJ1-2|once|.|TRBV29-1
TGCAGCGGAGGTGGCTACACCTTC
CSGGGYTF
>TRBJ2-7|.|.|TRBV20-1
TGCAGTGCTAGAGAATTATACGAGCAGTACTTC
CSARELYEQYF
>TRBJ2-1|.|TRBD2|TRBV5-1
TGCGCCAGCAGCCAAGGGACTAGCGGGGGGAATGAGCAGTTCTTC
CASSQGTSGGNEQFF
>TRBJ1-1|.|.|TRBV5-1
TGCGCCAGCAGCTTGGAACGCGCTGAAGCTTTCTTT
CASSLERAEAFF
>TRBJ2-3|.|TRBD1|TRBV18
TGTGCCAGCTCCCCGAAGGGGGCGAGGACAGATACGCAGTATTTT
CASSPKGARTDTQYF
>TRBJ2-6|.|.|TRBV30
TGTGCCTGGGCGAGACAAGTCTCTGGGGCCAACGTCCTGACTTTC
CAWARQVSGANVLTF
>TRBJ2-3|.|TRBD2|TRBV5-1
TGCGCCAGCAGCTTGGCCGGGACTAGCGGGATTAGCACAGATACGCAGTATTTT
CASSLAGTSGISTDTQYF
>TRBJ1-6|.|TRBD1|TRBV10-3
TGTGCCATCAGTGCAGTACAGGGGGCGTATAATTCACCCCTCCACTTT
CAISAVQGAYNSPLHF
>TRBJ2-1|few|.|TRBV9
TGTGCCAGCAGCGTTCGACAGACAGGCTCCTACAATGAGCAGTTCTTC
CASSVRQTGSYNEQFF
>TRBJ2-5|.|.|TRBV30
TGTGCCTGGACAGGTGTGAGTGAGACCCAGTACTTC
CAWTGVSETQYF
>TRBJ1-2|.|.|TRBV30
TGTGCCTGGAGTGTAGGCTTAGGAGGGGAGGTCGGCTATGGCTACACCTTC
CAWSVGLGGEVGYGYTF
>TRBJ2-6|.|.|TRBV30
TGTGCCTGGAGGGACTACAGGGGTACTGGGGCCAACGTCCTGACTTTC
CAWRDYRGTGANVLTF
>TRBJ2-3|.|.|TRBV7-2
TGTGCCAGCAGCTCTAGTAGAGATACGCAGTATTTT
CASSSSRDTQYF
>TRBJ2-7|.|.|TRBV29-1
TGCAGCGTTGAGTTAGGTCAGGCAGCCTACGAGCAGTACTTC
CSVELGQAAYEQYF
>TRBJ1-2|.|.|TRBV29-1
TGCAGCACCAGGGGTCTAGGGTATGGCTACACCTTC
CSTRGLGYGYTF
>TRBJ1-6|few|.|TRBV30
TGTGCCTGGAGTGGATCTCAGAAGGCTTCACCCCTCCACTTT
CAWSGSQKASPLHF
>TRBJ1-2|many|TRBD1|TRBV4-2
TGTGCCAGCAGGGGGACAGGGTGGGGCTACACCTTC
CASRGTGWGYTF
>TRBJ2-5|.|.|TRBV7-2
TGTGCCAGCAGCTTAGTCGACTGGGTAGGGGCCCAGTACTTC
CASSLVDWVGAQYF
>TRBJ1-5|few|TRBD1|TRBV6-6
TGTGCCAGCAGTTACTTCGGGACAGGGAGTCAGCCCCAGCATTTT
CASSYFGTGSQPQHF
>TRBJ1-1|.|.|TRBV29-1
TGCAGCGTTGAAGATCTGGGGACTGAAGCTTTCTTT
CSVEDLGTEAFF
>TRBJ2-5|.|.|TRBV23-1
TGCGCCAGCCCCTCGGACGGACTCAGGACCCAGTACTTC
CASPSDGLRTQYF
>TRBJ2-2|.|.|TRBV15
TGTGCCACCAGCGCGACCCGGGACACCGGGGAGCTGTTTTTT
CATSATRDTGELFF
>TRBJ2-5|.|.|TRBV5-6
TGTGCCAGCAGCTTAGGGGACCAAGAGACCCAGTACTTC
CASSLGDQETQYF
>TRBJ1-2|.|.|TRBV30
TGTGCCTGGAGTAGGAGGGTTGGCGGCTACACCTTC
CAWSRRVGGYTF
>TRBJ2-1|.|.|TRBV25-1
TGTGCCAGTATACGGGGGGCCTATAATGAGCAGTTCTTC
CASIRGAYNEQFF
>TRBJ1-2|.|TRBD1|TRBV30
TGTGCCTGGGGGACAGTCAACTATGGCTACACCTTC
CAWGTVNYGYTF
>TRBJ2-5|.|.|TRBV4-1
TGCGCCAGCAGTAGACTAGTTGGGGAGACCCAGTACTTC
CASSRLVGETQYF
>TRBJ2-3|few|.|TRBV29-1
TGCAGCGTTGATAGCGATACGCAGTATTTT
CSVDSDTQYF
>TRBJ2-7|once|TRBD2|TRBV6-6
TGTGCCAGCAGTGCTATAGCGGGGGGGCCCTACGAGCAGTACTTC
CASSAIAGGPYEQYF
>TRBJ2-7|.|.|TRBV6-6
TGTGCCAGCAGGGGTAGCGCCTCCTACGAGCAGTACTTC
CASRGSASYEQYF
>TRBJ2-2|.|TRBD2|TRBV9
TGTGCCAGCAGCGTAGGCGTAGCGGGAGACAACACCGGGGAGCTGTTTTTT
CASSVGVAGDNTGELFF
>TRBJ2-7|few|.|TRBV21-1
TGTGCCAGCAGCAAAGCCCCAGCGGGGGGCAGGGGGCTCCCTTACGAGCAGTACTTC
CASSKAPAGGRGLPYEQYF
>TRBJ2-6|.|.|TRBV18
TGTGCCAGCTCACCCCCTAACTCTGGGGCCAACGTCCTGACTTTC
CASSPPNSGANVLTF
>TRBJ2-3|few|.|TRBV29-1
TGCAGCGTTGAAGGACAGCTCACTAGCACAGATACGCAGTATTTT
CSVEGQLTSTDTQYF
>TRBJ1-2|.|.|TRBV2
TGTGCCAGCAGTGAGGGGGCAGAAGCAGAACCCTTC
CASSEGAEAEPF
>TRBJ2-5|.|TRBD2|TRBV4-2
TGTGCCAGCAGCCAAGGACGGACTAGCGATCAAGAGACCCAGTACTTC
CASSQGRTSDQETQYF
>TRBJ1-1|few|TRBD1|TRBV18
TGTGCCAGCTCACACTGGGACAGCCCGGACACTGAAGCTTTCTTT
CASSHWDSPDTEAFF
>TRBJ2-7|.|.|TRBV4-1
TGCGCCAGCAGCCAACGGCAGGGCTACGAGCAGTACTTC
CASSQRQGYEQYF
>TRBJ2-7|.|.|TRBV5-1
TGCGCCAGCAGCTTGGAGGGGGACCCCGATCGGGAGCAGTACTTC
CASSLEGDPDREQYF
>TRBJ2-3|.|.|TRBV4-1
TGCGCCAGCAGCCAACCCTTTGACACAGATACGCAGTATTTT
CASSQPFDTDTQYF
>TRBJ1-5|few|.|TRBV7-2
TGTGCCAGCAGCCCCCGGGGGGGGCATCAGCCCCAGCATTTT
CASSPRGGHQPQHF
>TRBJ2-2|.|TRBD1|TRBV30
TGTGCCTGGAGCCGCCAGGGGGCCGGGGAGCTGTTTTTT
CAWSRQGAGELFF
>TRBJ2-1|once|TRBD2|TRBV29-1
TGCAGCTCTGGACTAGTGGGTTATGAGCAGTTCTTC
CSSGLVGYEQFF
>TRBJ1-1|.|.|TRBV30
TGTGCCGGAGAAACAGGGTTTGTTTTATTCGAAGCTTTCTTT
CAGETGFVLFEAFF
>TRBJ2-1|few|.|TRBV11-2
TGTGCCAGCAGCTTAGCACAAGGGATAGGTGAGCAGTTCTTC
CASSLAQGIGEQFF
>TRBJ2-7|.|.|TRBV20-1
TGCAGTGCTAGGTTGGTGGGCGAGCAGTACTTC
CSARLVGEQYF